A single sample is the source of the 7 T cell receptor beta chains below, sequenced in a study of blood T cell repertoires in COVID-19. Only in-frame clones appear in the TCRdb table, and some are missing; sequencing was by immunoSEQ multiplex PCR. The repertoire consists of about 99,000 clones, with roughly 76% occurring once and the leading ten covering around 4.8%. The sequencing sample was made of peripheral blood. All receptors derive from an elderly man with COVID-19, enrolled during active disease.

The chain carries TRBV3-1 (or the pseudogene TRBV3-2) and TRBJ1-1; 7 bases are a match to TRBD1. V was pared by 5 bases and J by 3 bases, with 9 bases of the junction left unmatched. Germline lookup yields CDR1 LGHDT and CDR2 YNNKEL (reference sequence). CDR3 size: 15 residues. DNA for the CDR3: TGTGCCAGCAGCACTACCGGGGACAGTGACACTGAAGCTTTCTTT. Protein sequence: CASSTTGDSDTEAFF.

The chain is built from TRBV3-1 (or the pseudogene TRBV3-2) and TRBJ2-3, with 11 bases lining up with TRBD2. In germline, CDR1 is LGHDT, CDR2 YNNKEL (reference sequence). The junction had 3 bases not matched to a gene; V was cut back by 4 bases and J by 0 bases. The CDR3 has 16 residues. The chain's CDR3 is CASSPGTSGSTDTQYF. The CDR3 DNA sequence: TGTGCCAGCAGCCCGGGGACTAGCGGTAGCACAGATACGCAGTATTTT.

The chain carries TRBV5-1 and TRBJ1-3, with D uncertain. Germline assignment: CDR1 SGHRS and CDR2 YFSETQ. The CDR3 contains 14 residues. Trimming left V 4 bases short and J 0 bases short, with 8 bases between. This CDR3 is CASSAGSSGNTIYF. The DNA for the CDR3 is TGCGCCAGCAGCGCCGGGAGCTCTGGAAACACCATATATTTT.

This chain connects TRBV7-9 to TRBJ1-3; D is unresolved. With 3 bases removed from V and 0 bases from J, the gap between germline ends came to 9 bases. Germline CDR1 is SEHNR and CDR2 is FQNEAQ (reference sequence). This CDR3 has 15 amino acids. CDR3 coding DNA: TGTGCCAGCAGCTTGGGAGTAGGCTCTGGAAACACCATATATTTT. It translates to CASSLGVGSGNTIYF.

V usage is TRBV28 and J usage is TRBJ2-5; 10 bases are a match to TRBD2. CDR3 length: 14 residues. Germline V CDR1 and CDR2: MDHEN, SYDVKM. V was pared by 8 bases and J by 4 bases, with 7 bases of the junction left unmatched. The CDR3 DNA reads TGTGCCAGCTCCCAGCGGGGGGGTTTAGAGACCCAGTACTTC. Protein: CASSQRGGLETQYF.

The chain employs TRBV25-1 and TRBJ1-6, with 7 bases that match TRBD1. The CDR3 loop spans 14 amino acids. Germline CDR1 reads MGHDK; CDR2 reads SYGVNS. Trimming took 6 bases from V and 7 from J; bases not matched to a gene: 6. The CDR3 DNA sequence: TGTGCCAGCAGCGAGGGACAGAAAAATTCACCCCTCCACTTT. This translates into CASSEGQKNSPLHF.

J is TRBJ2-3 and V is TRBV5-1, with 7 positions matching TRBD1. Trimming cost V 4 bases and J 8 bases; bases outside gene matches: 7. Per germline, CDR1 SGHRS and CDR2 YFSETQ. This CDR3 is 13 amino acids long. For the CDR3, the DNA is TGCGCCAGCAGCCTCGAGGGGGCGGGTACGCAGTATTTT. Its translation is CASSLEGAGTQYF.